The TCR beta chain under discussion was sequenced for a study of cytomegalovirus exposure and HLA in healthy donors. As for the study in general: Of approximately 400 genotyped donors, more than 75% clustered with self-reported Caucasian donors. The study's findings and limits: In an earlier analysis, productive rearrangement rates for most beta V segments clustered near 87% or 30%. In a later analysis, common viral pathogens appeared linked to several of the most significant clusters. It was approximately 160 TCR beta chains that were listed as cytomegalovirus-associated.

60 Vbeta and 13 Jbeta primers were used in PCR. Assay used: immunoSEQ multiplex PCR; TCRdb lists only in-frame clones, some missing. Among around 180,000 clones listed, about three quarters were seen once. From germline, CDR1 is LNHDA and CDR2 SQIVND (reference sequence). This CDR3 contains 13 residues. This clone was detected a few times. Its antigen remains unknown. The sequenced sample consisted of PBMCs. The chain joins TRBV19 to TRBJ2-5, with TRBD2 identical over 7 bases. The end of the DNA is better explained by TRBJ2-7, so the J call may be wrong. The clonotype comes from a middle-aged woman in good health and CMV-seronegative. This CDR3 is CASSRISGGEQYF. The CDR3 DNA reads TGTGCCAGTAGTCGGATCTCGGGAGGCGAGCAGTACTTC.